Below are 22 T cell receptor beta chains sequenced from a single sample in a study of vaccination effects on CD4 cells after COVID-19. Sequencing used immunoSEQ multiplex PCR; TCRdb keeps in-frame clones, though not all of them. The sample yields around 79,000 clones, around 76% seen once. Antigen-specific CD4+ T cells were expanded with viral peptide pools in the ViraFEST assay before sequencing. Cells that had been cultured for 10 days were the source of isolated CD4+ T cells. No antigen is known for these receptors. This specimen consisted of CD4+ T cells from PBMCs cultured with HCoV-229E spike peptides, obtained before COVID-19 vaccination. Source of these receptors: a human donor who received a COVID-19 vaccine.

J is TRBJ1-3 and V is TRBV7-9, with no clear D. Germline V gene sequence: CDR1 SEHNR, CDR2 FQNEAQ (reference sequence). The CDR3 contains 14 residues. V was cut by 1 base and J by 7 bases, with 11 bases left in between. Written as DNA, the CDR3 is TGTGCCAGCAGCTTAGGAACTGACCGTAACACCATATATTTT. Amino acid sequence: CASSLGTDRNTIYF.

The chain is built from TRBV5-5 and TRBJ1-2; 8 bases are shared with TRBD1. In germline, CDR1 is SGHKS, CDR2 YYEKEE (reference sequence). This CDR3 is built from 14 residues. V lost 4 bases, J lost 5 bases, and 7 bases stayed unmatched. CDR3 loop: CASSVMTGVYGYTF. Written as DNA, the CDR3 is TGTGCCAGCAGCGTCATGACAGGGGTGTATGGCTACACCTTC. The full variable domain, completed using reference TRBV5-5 and TRBJ1-2, is DAGVTQSPTHLIKTRGQQVTLRCSPISGHKSVSWYQQVLGQGPQFIFQYYEKEERGRGNFPDRFSARQFPNYSSELNVNALLLGDSALYLCASSVMTGVYGYTFGSGTRLTVV.

This clone was observed a few times. The chain links TRBV27 to TRBJ1-5; TRBD1 might be the D (5 bases). The CDR3 loop spans 13 amino acids. The germline V gene encodes CDR1 MNHEY and CDR2 SMNVEV (reference sequence). V lost 2 bases, J lost 4 bases, and 6 bases lay in between. CDR3 sequence (DNA): TGTGCCAGCAGTTTAGCAGGGAATCAGCCCCAGCATTTT. It specifies CASSLAGNQPQHF.

The chain combines TRBV12-5 with TRBJ1-3; no definite D call. CDR3 length: 15 amino acids. From germline, CDR1 is LGHNT and CDR2 FRNRAP. V lost 6 bases to trimming and J lost 2 bases, with 14 bases between them. CDR3 DNA: TGTGCTAGTGGGCAGTCGAGGGCGGCTGGAAACACCATATATTTT. It encodes CASGQSRAAGNTIYF.

The gene calls are TRBV16 and TRBJ1-4; D might be TRBD1 (5 bases). The CDR3 is 17 amino acids. V dropped 4 bases and J dropped 4 bases, with 19 bases sitting between them. The germline V gene encodes CDR1 KGHSY and CDR2 FQNENV. This CDR3 is CASSLLPTGTGNEKLFF. In DNA, the CDR3 is TGTGCCAGCAGCCTATTACCCACCGGGACGGGTAATGAAAAACTGTTTTTT.

The CDR3 region is CASRPSSRGDNQPQHF. Here the CDR3 DNA reads TGTGCCAGCAGACCCTCATCCAGGGGGGACAATCAGCCCCAGCATTTT. The rearrangement links TRBV28 to TRBJ1-5; 7 bases agree with TRBD1. The CDR3 runs 16 residues. Germline CDR1 and CDR2: MDHEN and SYDVKM. The J segment lost 3 bases and the V segment lost 6 bases, leaving 11 bases of the junction unmatched.

The rearrangement uses TRBV2 and TRBJ2-5; D call uncertain. The CDR3 is made up of 14 amino acids. Trimming stripped 5 bases from V and 5 bases from J, with 15 bases between. Germline V gene lookup returns CDR1 SNHLY and CDR2 FYNNEI. The CDR3: CASSRIAISETQYF. For the CDR3, the DNA is TGTGCCAGCAGTCGTATAGCTATTTCGGAGACCCAGTACTTC.

This clone occurred once. This chain uses TRBV5-1 with TRBJ2-5, with TRBD2 matching over 10 bases. Germline lookup yields CDR1 SGHRS and CDR2 YFSETQ. After removal of 3 bases from V and 1 base from J, the junction contained 18 bases not matched to a gene. CDR3 size: 20 residues. The CDR3 region is CASSSRSRASGGTGQETQYF. CDR3 coding DNA: TGCGCCAGCAGCTCGAGGAGTCGGGCTAGCGGGGGAACGGGCCAAGAGACCCAGTACTTC.

DNA of the CDR3: TGTGCCAGCAGTCCGACCCTGGCCCATTCACCCCTCCACTTT. The encoded protein is CASSPTLAHSPLHF. This chain uses TRBV14 with TRBJ1-6; D is uncertain. The germline V gene has CDR1 SGHDN and CDR2 FVKESK. This CDR3 spans 14 amino acids. Trimming removed 6 bases at V and 8 bases at J, with 14 bases between.

V gene TRBV5-8 combines with J gene TRBJ1-1, with a weak D call TRBD1 (5 bases). CDR3 length: 15 residues. Trimming took off 0 bases at V and 6 bases at J, with 15 bases between the two ends. Germline CDR1 is SGHTS and CDR2 is YDEGEE. The CDR3 nucleotides read TGTGCCAGCAGCTTGGCCTACAGTCAAGGGGCTGAAGCTTTCTTT. Protein sequence: CASSLAYSQGAEAFF.

The chain joins TRBV5-5 to TRBJ2-1; 15 bases are a match to TRBD2. The germline V gene encodes CDR1 SGHKS and CDR2 YYEKEE (reference sequence). This CDR3 comprises 18 residues. V shed 4 bases, J shed 7 bases, and the junction held 12 bases outside the gene matches. The CDR3 region is CASSIHPGLAGGGNEQFF. The DNA of the CDR3 is TGTGCCAGCAGCATCCATCCGGGACTAGCGGGGGGCGGGAATGAGCAGTTCTTC. The full variable domain, completed using reference TRBV5-5 and TRBJ2-1, is DAGVTQSPTHLIKTRGQQVTLRCSPISGHKSVSWYQQVLGQGPQFIFQYYEKEERGRGNFPDRFSARQFPNYSSELNVNALLLGDSALYLCASSIHPGLAGGGNEQFFGPGTRLTVL.

This sequence joins TRBV5-1 and TRBJ2-3, with 12 bases aligning to TRBD2. Germline CDR1 and CDR2: SGHRS and YFSETQ. The CDR3 sequence is 15 residues long. Trimming removed 4 bases from V and 7 bases from J; junction bases left unmatched: 7. The CDR3 nucleotides are TGCGCCAGCAGCAAACTAGCGGGGGGAGCGCATACGCAGTATTTT. Translation gives CASSKLAGGAHTQYF.

A single count supports this clone. V and J are TRBV3-1 (or the pseudogene TRBV3-2) and TRBJ1-2; D possibly corresponds to TRBD1 (6 bases). Germline V gives CDR1 LGHDT, CDR2 YNNKEL (reference sequence). This CDR3 has 15 residues. The V end was cut by 4 bases, the J end by 4 bases, with 16 bases between. CDR3 nucleotide sequence: TGTGCCAGCAGCCCCCCGACAGGACCTTTCTATGGCTACACCTTC. It codes for CASSPPTGPFYGYTF.

This chain joins TRBV25-1 and TRBJ1-1, with D perhaps matching TRBD1 (6 bases). The germline gives CDR1 MGHDK, CDR2 SYGVNS. The CDR3 extends over 15 amino acids. V lost 8 bases to trimming and J lost 3 bases, with 19 bases between them. The CDR3 nucleotides read TGTGCCAGCCTCGGGGGGCTCTCCCTGGACACTGAAGCTTTCTTT. The encoded protein is CASLGGLSLDTEAFF.

V gene TRBV6-2 or TRBV6-3 combines with J gene TRBJ1-1; unclear D gene. CDR1 is MNHEY and CDR2 is SVGEGT in the germline V gene. The V gene lost 6 bases and the J gene lost 10 bases, with 18 bases spanning the gap. There are 13 residues in the CDR3. DNA for the CDR3: TGTGCCAGCAGCCCGGGCCCCTTTTTTCGAGCTTTCTTT. This sequence encodes CASSPGPFFRAFF.

The chain carries TRBV9 and TRBJ2-1; 11 nucleotides agree with TRBD2. The V gene end was trimmed by 4 bases and the J gene end by 0 bases; junction bases not matched to a gene: 6. Germline V gene lookup returns CDR1 SGDLS and CDR2 YYNGEE. This CDR3 is 17 amino acids long. The CDR3 region has the DNA TGTGCCAGCAGCTCACGACTAGCGGGGAGCTCCTACAATGAGCAGTTCTTC. This sequence encodes CASSSRLAGSSYNEQFF.

The chain links TRBV18 to TRBJ2-3; D is ambiguous. With 3 bases removed from V and 2 bases from J, the gap between germline ends came to 18 bases. This CDR3 spans 17 amino acids. Germline lookup yields CDR1 KGHSH and CDR2 LQKENI. The CDR3 coding sequence is TGTGCCAGCTCACCCCGCGGCTTCAGGATAGACACAGATACGCAGTATTTT. This translates into CASSPRGFRIDTDTQYF.

The count of this clone is one. CDR3 amino acids: CASSHPVGFGGLVRNTGELFF. CDR3 DNA sequence: TGTGCCAGCAGCCATCCCGTAGGTTTCGGGGGGCTAGTTCGGAACACCGGGGAGCTGTTTTTT. The genes are TRBV3-1 (or the pseudogene TRBV3-2) and TRBJ2-2; a possible D gene is TRBD2 (7 bases). V was cut by 3 bases and J by 1 base, with 27 bases left in between. There are 21 residues in the CDR3. Per the germline V gene, CDR1 is LGHDT and CDR2 is YNNKEL (reference sequence).

J is TRBJ2-1 and V is TRBV28; the D gene could be TRBD1 or TRBD2 (5 bases each). Germline V gene sequence: CDR1 MDHEN, CDR2 SYDVKM. The V end lost 3 bases, the J end lost 0 bases, and 9 bases lay between the germline ends. This CDR3 comprises 15 residues. CDR3 nucleotide sequence: TGTGCCAGCAGTTTTTGGGGGAGCTCCTACAATGAGCAGTTCTTC. It translates to CASSFWGSSYNEQFF.

The chain combines TRBV6-5 with TRBJ2-3, with D perhaps matching TRBD1 (5 bases). The V end lost 0 bases, the J end lost 3 bases, and 10 bases lay between the germline ends. The germline V gene has CDR1 MNHEY and CDR2 SVGAGI. The CDR3 is 15 residues long. Here the CDR3 reads CASSYSIQGTDTQYF. In nucleotides, the CDR3 is TGTGCCAGCAGTTACTCGATTCAGGGAACAGATACGCAGTATTTT.

The rearrangement links TRBV7-3 to TRBJ2-1; a weak D match, TRBD1 (6 bases). CDR3 length equals 13 residues. V was trimmed by 4 bases and J by 10 bases, leaving 14 bases between them. Germline V gene data show CDR1 as SGHTA and CDR2 as FQGTGA. DNA for the CDR3: TGTGCCAGCAGCTACCACGTCAGGGGCGAGCAGTTCTTC. It codes for CASSYHVRGEQFF.

V usage is TRBV28 and J usage is TRBJ2-1; 10 bases map to TRBD2. With 6 bases clipped from V and 4 bases from J, the junction kept 9 bases outside the gene matches. The CDR3 totals 16 residues. Germline CDR1 is MDHEN and CDR2 is SYDVKM. The CDR3 bases are TGTGCCAGCAGGATTACCGGACTAGCGGTATACAATGAGCAGTTCTTC. This codes for CASRITGLAVYNEQFF.